One sample yielded the 26 T cell receptor beta chains listed below, sequenced in a study of cytomegalovirus exposure and HLA in healthy donors. The study ran its PCR with 60 Vbeta and 13 Jbeta primers. Clones were read by immunoSEQ multiplex PCR, and TCRdb kept only the in-frame ones, dropping some. The sample features 100,000 to 150,000 clones, with under 1.3% in its top ten. Input material: PBMCs. The receptors originated from a man aged 18 to 29 in good health and CMV-seronegative.

This chain connects TRBV28 to TRBJ2-7; TRBD1 might be the D (6 bases). V lost 6 bases and J 4 bases, leaving 22 bases between the germline ends. The CDR3 contains 16 residues. CDR1 is MDHEN, CDR2 SYDVKM, per germline. The CDR3 DNA is TGTGCCAGCAGCCCAACGTACAGGGCGGCTACTTACGAGCAGTACTTC. Residues: CASSPTYRAATYEQYF.

The gene calls are TRBV18 and TRBJ1-1; D is unclear. The V end lost 0 bases, the J end lost 3 bases, and 8 bases lay between the germline ends. CDR1 and CDR2 (germline): KGHSH, LQKENI. There are 14 residues in the CDR3. This CDR3 is CASSPPGRYTEAFF. In DNA, the CDR3 is TGTGCCAGCTCACCACCGGGCCGGTACACTGAAGCTTTCTTT.

The genes are TRBV7-3 and TRBJ2-7, with TRBD2 matching 7 bases. Unmatched junction bases numbered 8, after V lost 5 bases and J lost 1 base. This CDR3 contains 15 residues. Per germline, CDR1 SGHTA and CDR2 FQGTGA. CDR3 sequence reads: CASSPSSGPSYEQYF. CDR3 coding DNA: TGTGCCAGCAGCCCTTCTAGCGGCCCTTCCTACGAGCAGTACTTC. Full variable domain (outside the CDR3, taken from reference TRBV7-3 and TRBJ2-7): GAGVSQTPSNKVTEKGKYVELRCDPISGHTALYWYRQSLGQGPEFLIYFQGTGAADDSGLPNDRFFAVRPEGSVSTLKIQRTERGDSAVYLCASSPSSGPSYEQYFGPGTRLTVT.

This chain uses TRBV30 with TRBJ1-1, with TRBD1 as a possible D gene (6 bases). The CDR3 has 12 residues. V was cut by 4 bases and J by 4 bases, with 10 bases left in between. The germline CDR1 and CDR2 sequences are GTSNPN and SVGIG (reference sequence). CDR3 protein: CAWTRGATEAFF. The CDR3 coding sequence is TGTGCCTGGACTCGGGGGGCCACTGAAGCTTTCTTT.

The chain couples TRBV7-9 to TRBJ1-1; 9 positions match TRBD1. There are 15 residues in the CDR3. Looked up from germline, CDR1 is SEHNR and CDR2 is FQNEAQ (reference sequence). V dropped 5 bases and J dropped 4; count of bases not matched to a gene: 8. The DNA of the CDR3 is TGTGCCAGCAGCACCCCGAGACAGGGGGGCACTGAAGCTTTCTTT. It specifies CASSTPRQGGTEAFF.

The rearrangement uses TRBV5-1 and TRBJ1-6; TRBD1 aligns across 8 bases. Looked up from germline, CDR1 is SGHRS and CDR2 is YFSETQ. Unmatched junction bases numbered 4, after V lost 4 bases and J lost 7 bases. The CDR3 is made up of 14 amino acids. In DNA, the CDR3 is TGCGCCAGCAGCACAGGGGGATACAATTCACCCCTCCACTTT. It codes for CASSTGGYNSPLHF.

The chain combines TRBV5-3 with TRBJ1-3; D is uncertain. TRBV5-3 is an ORF; its function is uncertain. This CDR3 has 18 amino acids. V was pared by 1 base and J by 3 bases, with 20 bases between. This chain's CDR3 is CARSLSNRPEVGGNTIYF. DNA of the CDR3: TGTGCCAGAAGCTTGTCTAACCGTCCCGAGGTAGGTGGAAACACCATATATTTT.

V and J are TRBV14 and TRBJ1-2, with 7 bases that match TRBD1. CDR3 length: 15 amino acids. The trim removed 4 bases at V and 2 bases at J, leaving 7 bases unmatched. Germline V gene lookup returns CDR1 SGHDN and CDR2 FVKESK. As DNA, the CDR3 is TGTGCCAGCAGCCGATGGGACAGTTGGAACTATGGCTACACCTTC. Translating gives CASSRWDSWNYGYTF.

The chain couples TRBV30 to TRBJ2-7; possibly TRBD1 for D (6 bases). Germline loops: CDR1 GTSNPN, CDR2 SVGIG (reference sequence). The CDR3 runs to 15 residues. The V end was cut by 1 base, the J end by 3 bases, with 16 bases between. This chain's CDR3 is CAWSGGQGVIYEQYF. The CDR3 coding sequence is TGTGCCTGGAGTGGGGGGCAGGGAGTTATCTACGAGCAGTACTTC.

V and J are TRBV10-1 and TRBJ1-4; maybe TRBD1 (5 bases). The CDR3 is 15 amino acids. V was shortened by 3 bases and J by 8 bases, with 16 bases between the two germline ends. Germline loops: CDR1 WNHNN, CDR2 SYGVQD (reference sequence). The CDR3 reads CASSDGAPAFEKLFF. The CDR3 coding sequence is TGCGCCAGCAGTGATGGGGCCCCGGCGTTCGAAAAACTGTTTTTT.

The J gene is TRBJ2-1, the V gene TRBV7-2, with 9 nucleotides matching TRBD2. J was trimmed by 8 bases and V by 4 bases; bases with no gene match: 12. The CDR3 runs 16 residues. Germline V lookup: CDR1 SGHTA, CDR2 FQGNSA. The CDR3 sequence is CASSSVPGLAIYEQFF. CDR3 sequence (DNA): TGTGCCAGCAGCTCAGTCCCGGGACTAGCCATCTATGAGCAGTTCTTC.

This chain connects TRBV5-1 to TRBJ1-2; no reliable D call. CDR3 length: 11 amino acids. The V and J ends lost 3 bases and 3 bases respectively, with 3 bases between them. CDR1 and CDR2 (germline): SGHRS, YFSETQ. In DNA, the CDR3 is TGCGCCAGCAGCTCAGACTATGGCTACACCTTC. Translation: CASSSDYGYTF.

The chain employs TRBV29-1 and TRBJ2-1, with TRBD2 identical over 10 bases. This CDR3 contains 17 residues. Germline assignment: CDR1 SQVTM and CDR2 ANQGSEA. The ends lost 3 bases at V and 0 bases at J; junction bases unmatched: 8. In DNA form, the CDR3 reads TGCAGCGTTGATGAACTAGCGGGGCTAAGCTCCTACAATGAGCAGTTCTTC. This gives the protein CSVDELAGLSSYNEQFF.

The V call is TRBV6-5, the J call TRBJ2-2, with 11 bases lining up with TRBD2. This CDR3 is built from 15 residues. From germline, CDR1 is MNHEY and CDR2 SVGAGI. V gave up 6 bases and J gave up 3 bases; unmatched junction bases: 3. The CDR3 protein is CASRTSGKHTGELFF. In DNA, the CDR3 is TGTGCCAGCAGGACTAGCGGGAAGCACACCGGGGAGCTGTTTTTT.

The chain recombines TRBV28 with TRBJ1-2; 9 bases align to TRBD1. Trimming cost V 4 bases and J 4 bases; bases outside gene matches: 4. This CDR3 spans 14 amino acids. Germline CDR1 reads MDHEN; CDR2 reads SYDVKM. The CDR3 protein is CASSSQGAVYGYTF. CDR3 DNA: TGTGCCAGCAGTTCACAGGGGGCGGTCTATGGCTACACCTTC.

The rearrangement joins TRBV28 to TRBJ1-2, with TRBD1 matching over 9 bases. Germline CDR1 MDHEN, CDR2 SYDVKM. This CDR3 contains 14 residues. V trimming: 6 bases; J trimming: 4 bases; junction bases outside the gene matches: 6. The CDR3 sequence: CASSPRDRVYGYTF. The CDR3 nucleotides read TGTGCCAGCAGCCCCCGGGACAGGGTCTATGGCTACACCTTC.

This chain uses TRBV6-5 with TRBJ2-1, with 16 nucleotides matching TRBD2. The CDR3 runs 15 residues. Per germline, CDR1 MNHEY and CDR2 SVGAGI. Losses at the gene ends were 6 bases for V and 6 bases for J; bases not matched to a gene: 2. The CDR3 sequence: CASRGLAGGSNEQFF. CDR3 DNA sequence: TGTGCCAGCAGGGGACTAGCGGGGGGGAGCAATGAGCAGTTCTTC.

The chain has TRBV10-1 and TRBJ2-1, with TRBD1 matching over 8 bases. Germline CDR1 is WNHNN and CDR2 is SYGVQD (reference sequence). This CDR3 comprises 14 residues. V lost 3 bases and J lost 4; bases outside the gene matches: 2. This CDR3 reads CASSDGTGYNEQFF. The CDR3 coding sequence is TGCGCCAGCAGTGACGGGACAGGTTACAATGAGCAGTTCTTC.

V usage is TRBV19 and J usage is TRBJ2-4; a possible D gene is TRBD2 (6 bases). Per the germline V gene, CDR1 is LNHDA and CDR2 is SQIVND (reference sequence). V was pared by 1 base and J by 1 base, with 17 bases between. CDR3 length equals 18 residues. CDR3 region: CASSIGWGEVFAKNIQYF. CDR3 bases: TGTGCCAGTAGTATAGGCTGGGGGGAGGTTTTTGCCAAAAACATTCAGTACTTC.

The V gene is TRBV10-3, the J gene TRBJ2-2; 13 bases line up with TRBD2. The germline gives CDR1 ENHRY, CDR2 SYGVKD. This CDR3 has 18 amino acids. The junction had 9 bases not matched to a gene; V was cut back by 3 bases and J by 5 bases. The CDR3 is CAISEGLAGDSGTGELFF. The CDR3 DNA is TGTGCCATCAGTGAAGGACTAGCGGGAGATTCGGGTACCGGGGAGCTGTTTTTT.

This chain joins TRBV19 and TRBJ1-4; tentatively, D is TRBD1 (5 bases). V was pared by 6 bases and J by 0 bases, with 11 bases between. This CDR3 has 15 amino acids. Looked up from germline, CDR1 is LNHDA and CDR2 is SQIVND (reference sequence). The CDR3 DNA reads as TGTGCCAGTAGCAACCCGACAGCAACTAATGAAAAACTGTTTTTT. Its protein product is CASSNPTATNEKLFF.

The J gene is TRBJ1-2, the V gene TRBV7-9, with D unclear. This CDR3 region has 12 residues. Deletions cut 4 bases from V and 3 bases from J, with 6 bases between. Looked up from germline, CDR1 is SEHNR and CDR2 is FQNEAQ (reference sequence). The DNA of the CDR3 is TGTGCCAGCAGCTCGGTACACTATGGCTACACCTTC. Translating gives CASSSVHYGYTF. The entire variable domain, with the rest obtained from reference TRBV7-9 and TRBJ1-2, is as follows: DTGVSQNPRHKITKRGQNVTFRCDPISEHNRLYWYRQTLGQGPEFLTYFQNEAQLEKSRLLSDRFSAERPKGSFSTLEIQRTEQGDSAMYLCASSSVHYGYTFGSGTRLTVV.

V and J are TRBV30 and TRBJ2-7, with 10 bases lining up with TRBD1. This CDR3 spans 15 amino acids. The V and J ends lost 1 base and 4 bases, in that order; junction bases with no gene match: 7. Germline CDR1 GTSNPN, CDR2 SVGIG (reference sequence). The CDR3 DNA reads as TGTGCCTGGAGTGGAGACAGGGGGCTTGGGTACGAGCAGTACTTC. It codes for CAWSGDRGLGYEQYF.

This sequence joins TRBV9 and TRBJ1-2; the D is unclear. This CDR3 has 13 amino acids. V lost 8 bases to trimming and J lost 5 bases, with 16 bases between them. Germline V gene data show CDR1 as SGDLS and CDR2 as YYNGEE. CDR3 in amino acids: CASGGSGRYGYTF. DNA of the CDR3: TGTGCCAGTGGAGGTTCAGGTCGGTATGGCTACACCTTC.

The chain combines TRBV6-1 with TRBJ2-3; a weak D match, TRBD2 (7 bases). Germline V gene lookup returns CDR1 MNHNS and CDR2 SASEGT. The CDR3 length is 16 residues. V lost 1 base, J lost 1 base, and 12 bases lay in between. CDR3 residues: CASSEVGGLGTDTQYF. For the CDR3, the DNA is TGTGCCAGCAGTGAAGTGGGGGGGCTGGGCACAGATACGCAGTATTTT.

V usage is TRBV30 and J usage is TRBJ2-1; 9 nucleotides line up with TRBD2. V lost 0 bases to trimming and J lost 4 bases; unmatched junction nucleotides: 16. Germline values: CDR1 GTSNPN, CDR2 SVGIG (reference sequence). The CDR3 totals 19 residues. The DNA for the CDR3 is TGTGCCTGGAGTGTATGGTTCTTGGCGGGGGGGCCGAAATACAATGAGCAGTTCTTC. This encodes CAWSVWFLAGGPKYNEQFF.